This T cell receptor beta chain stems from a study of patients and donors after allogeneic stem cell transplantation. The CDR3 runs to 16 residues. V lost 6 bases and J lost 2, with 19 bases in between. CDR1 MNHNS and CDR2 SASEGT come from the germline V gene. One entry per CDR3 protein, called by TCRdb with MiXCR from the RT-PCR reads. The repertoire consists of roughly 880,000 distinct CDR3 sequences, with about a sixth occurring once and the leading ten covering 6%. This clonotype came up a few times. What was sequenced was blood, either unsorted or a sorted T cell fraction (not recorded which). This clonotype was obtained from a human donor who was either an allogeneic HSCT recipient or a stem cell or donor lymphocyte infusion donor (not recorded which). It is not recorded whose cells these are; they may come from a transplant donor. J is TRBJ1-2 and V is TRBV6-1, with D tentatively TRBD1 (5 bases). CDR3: CASSRGGVGQNYGYTF. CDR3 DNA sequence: TGTGCCAGCAGCCGAGGAGGCGTAGGACAAAACTATGGCTACACCTTC.